These 28 T cell receptor beta chains came from one sample sequenced in a study of shared clonotypes between healthy human individuals. Produced via immunoSEQ multiplex PCR; TCRdb's table is partial and in-frame only. The repertoire consists of approximately 1,000,000 clones, with approximately 78% occurring once and the leading ten covering 0.5% to 0.6%. Sequencing was performed on memory CD4+ T cells from PBMCs. As to subset: CD45RA-negative fraction. The receptors here all came from a man aged 18 to 29 in good health. Some clones in this sample may be carry-over from other donors' samples.

This sequence joins TRBV29-1 and TRBJ1-2, with 7 bases aligning to TRBD1. CDR3 length equals 14 residues. Germline CDR1 reads SQVTM; CDR2 reads ANQGSEA. J lost 8 bases, V lost 3 bases, and 12 bases had no gene match. This chain's CDR3 is CSVEETGLWGGYTF. The DNA for the CDR3 is TGCAGCGTTGAGGAGACAGGGCTGTGGGGCGGCTACACCTTC.

The chain combines TRBV6-5 with TRBJ2-7, with D possibly matching TRBD2 (5 bases). Per germline, CDR1 MNHEY and CDR2 SVGAGI. The CDR3 contains 13 residues. V was cut by 2 bases and J by 7 bases, with 12 bases left in between. The chain's CDR3 is CASSYGRVWEQYF. The CDR3 DNA is TGTGCCAGCAGTTACGGGCGGGTCTGGGAGCAGTACTTC.

This clone was counted once. The chain is built from TRBV7-2 and TRBJ1-1, with TRBD1 matching 10 bases. The CDR3 spans 16 residues. Losses at the gene ends were 0 bases for V and 5 bases for J; bases not matched to a gene: 6. Germline V CDR1 and CDR2: SGHTA, FQGNSA. As DNA, the CDR3 is TGTGCCAGCAGCTTAGCGAACCCGGGACAGGGGACTGAAGCTTTCTTT. The encoded protein is CASSLANPGQGTEAFF.

The V call is TRBV2, the J call TRBJ2-3; no firm D call. The V end lost 5 bases, the J end lost 5 bases, and 8 bases lay between the germline ends. Germline-derived CDR1 and CDR2 are SNHLY and FYNNEI. The CDR3 has 12 amino acids. CDR3 sequence reads: CASSKVRDTQYF. CDR3 nucleotides: TGTGCCAGCAGTAAAGTGAGAGATACGCAGTATTTT.

This chain joins TRBV11-3 and TRBJ2-2, with 7 bases matching TRBD1. CDR1 and CDR2 (germline): SGHNT, YENEEA. CDR3 length: 15 residues. The V and J ends lost 4 bases and 4 bases, in that order; junction bases with no gene match: 6. The CDR3 bases are TGTGCCAGCAGCTCGACAGGGTCGGGCACCGGGGAGCTGTTTTTT. Protein product: CASSSTGSGTGELFF.

V and J are TRBV4-2 and TRBJ2-5, with 8 bases lining up with TRBD1. Trimming cost V 3 bases and J 3 bases; bases outside gene matches: 6. Germline V lookup: CDR1 LGHNA, CDR2 YNFKEQ. This CDR3 is built from 15 residues. CDR3 sequence (DNA): TGTGCCAGCAGCCAGACAGGGGTGTGGGAAGAGACCCAGTACTTC. Amino acid sequence: CASSQTGVWEETQYF.

This clone was seen a few times. The chain uses TRBV10-3 and TRBJ1-1; D call uncertain. Trimming removed 8 bases from V and 5 bases from J, with 9 bases in between. Per germline, CDR1 ENHRY and CDR2 SYGVKD. CDR3 length: 11 amino acids. In DNA, the CDR3 is TGTGCCATCTGGGGAGGAACTGAAGCTTTCTTT. Translating it yields CAIWGGTEAFF.

The genes are TRBV5-4 and TRBJ2-2; D unclear. V was shortened by 1 base and J by 2 bases, with 6 bases between the two germline ends. Germline CDR1 SGHNT, CDR2 YYREEE (reference sequence). The CDR3 sequence is 14 residues long. CDR3 nucleotide sequence: TGTGCCAGCAGCTTGTCACACAACACCGGGGAGCTGTTTTTT. Its protein product is CASSLSHNTGELFF.

The chain uses TRBV19 and TRBJ2-1, with TRBD2 identical over 16 bases. The CDR3 runs to 17 residues. Germline V CDR1 and CDR2: LNHDA, SQIVND (reference sequence). V shed 11 bases and J 5 bases; nucleotides not matched to a gene: 12. CDR3 loop: CACRGTSGRALNNEQFF. CDR3 sequence (DNA): TGTGCCTGCCGAGGGACTAGCGGGAGGGCCCTCAACAATGAGCAGTTCTTC.

As regards this clone: This likely stems from a read error, as it lies one base from a far larger clone. This chain links TRBV6-6 with TRBJ2-1, with D unresolved. From germline, CDR1 is MNHNY and CDR2 SVGAGI (reference sequence). The CDR3 loop spans 16 amino acids. The CDR3 DNA follows: TGTGCCGGCAGTTACTCGAGGAGTATCTGGGGCAATGAGCAGTTCTTC. It encodes CAGSYSRSIWGNEQFF.

The chain employs TRBV11-2 and TRBJ1-2; a possible D gene is TRBD1 (6 bases). V lost 3 bases and J lost 6, with 14 bases in between. The length of the CDR3 is 14 residues. Germline-derived CDR1 and CDR2 are SGHAT and FQNNGV. CDR3 nucleotides: TGTGCCAGCAGCTTCTATCAGGGGAAGAATGGCTACACCTTC. Amino acid sequence: CASSFYQGKNGYTF. The entire variable domain, with the rest obtained from reference TRBV11-2 and TRBJ1-2, is as follows: EAGVAQSPRYKIIEKRQSVAFWCNPISGHATLYWYQQILGQGPKLLIQFQNNGVVDDSQLPKDRFSAERLKGVDSTLKIQPAKLEDSAVYLCASSFYQGKNGYTFGSGTRLTVV.

The gene calls are TRBV28 and TRBJ2-3, with 7 nucleotides matching TRBD1. Germline assignment: CDR1 MDHEN and CDR2 SYDVKM. Losses at the gene ends were 7 bases for V and 2 bases for J; bases not matched to a gene: 6. The CDR3 covers 14 residues. CDR3 region: CASTKGQPTDTQYF. CDR3 DNA: TGTGCCAGCACGAAGGGACAGCCCACAGATACGCAGTATTTT.

The chain uses TRBV7-2 and TRBJ2-7; weak D call: TRBD1 (6 bases). The CDR3 has 14 amino acids. Germline values: CDR1 SGHTA, CDR2 FQGNSA. The ends were cut back, 6 bases at V and 1 base at J, with 13 bases in the middle. CDR3 in amino acids: CASRPDRLSYEQYF. The CDR3 nucleotides read TGTGCCAGCAGACCCGACAGGTTATCCTACGAGCAGTACTTC.

The chain couples TRBV5-4 to TRBJ2-7, with D unresolved. The CDR3 length is 15 residues. The V gene lost 0 bases and the J gene lost 5 bases, with 15 bases spanning the gap. Germline lookup yields CDR1 SGHNT and CDR2 YYREEE (reference sequence). DNA of the CDR3: TGTGCCAGCAGCTTGGGCCTTCGGCAGTCTGACGAGCAGTACTTC. This encodes CASSLGLRQSDEQYF.

The chain uses TRBV11-2 and TRBJ2-1; the match to TRBD2 covers 12 bases. With 7 bases clipped from V and 7 bases from J, the junction kept 11 bases outside the gene matches. The CDR3 contains 16 residues. CDR1 is SGHAT, CDR2 FQNNGV, per germline. The CDR3 sequence: CASTLRLAGVGNEQFF. CDR3 coding DNA: TGTGCCAGCACCCTAAGACTAGCGGGAGTGGGTAATGAGCAGTTCTTC.

This clone was picked up a small number of times. The rearrangement uses TRBV7-6 and TRBJ2-7, with 9 bases identical to TRBD2. The CDR3 covers 17 residues. J was trimmed by 4 bases and V by 8 bases; bases with no gene match: 18. Germline CDR1 SGHVS, CDR2 FNYEAQ. The CDR3 DNA follows: TGTGCCAGCTCAGGGGCGCGGGAGGGCCCTCTTCCTTACGAGCAGTACTTC. Its translation is CASSGAREGPLPYEQYF.

V usage is TRBV28 and J usage is TRBJ2-5, with 7 nucleotides matching TRBD1. Trimming cost V 8 bases and J 5 bases; bases outside gene matches: 14. Germline CDR1 and CDR2: MDHEN and SYDVKM. There are 15 residues in the CDR3. CDR3 coding DNA: TGTGCCAGCGGGGATGTACAGGGGACAAGGGAGACCCAGTACTTC. As protein: CASGDVQGTRETQYF.

The chain joins TRBV11-1 to TRBJ1-1; D unclear. Germline V gives CDR1 SGHAT, CDR2 FQDESV (reference sequence). Deletions cut 5 bases from V and 5 bases from J, with 9 bases between. CDR3 length equals 12 residues. CDR3 loop: CASSPTSTEAFF. DNA of the CDR3: TGTGCCAGCAGCCCGACAAGTACTGAAGCTTTCTTT.

The V call is TRBV7-6, the J call TRBJ2-7; 9 bases align to TRBD2. CDR1 and CDR2 from the germline V gene are SGHVS and FNYEAQ. This CDR3 has 17 residues. Unmatched junction bases numbered 12, after V lost 1 base and J lost 5 bases. The CDR3 sequence: CASSLGSAGGPPDEQYF. CDR3 DNA: TGTGCCAGCAGCTTAGGATCGGCGGGAGGGCCTCCCGACGAGCAGTACTTC.

The chain links TRBV27 to TRBJ1-4; D is unresolved. Per the germline V gene, CDR1 is MNHEY and CDR2 is SMNVEV (reference sequence). This CDR3 region has 17 residues. Trimming removed 5 bases from V and 0 bases from J, with 16 bases in between. The CDR3 reads CASSQHGRTPTNEKLFF. CDR3 coding DNA: TGTGCCAGCAGTCAACACGGACGGACCCCAACTAATGAAAAACTGTTTTTT.

This clone was observed a handful of times. V usage is TRBV2 and J usage is TRBJ1-4; D call uncertain. The germline V gene encodes CDR1 SNHLY and CDR2 FYNNEI. V was pared by 1 base and J by 0 bases, with 9 bases between. This CDR3 has 16 residues. CDR3 loop: CASSEGEGATNEKLFF. The CDR3 DNA follows: TGTGCCAGCAGTGAAGGAGAGGGAGCAACTAATGAAAAACTGTTTTTT.

The chain links TRBV5-1 to TRBJ2-7; D ambiguous. The V gene's germline CDR1 is SGHRS and CDR2 YFSETQ. V lost 3 bases and J lost 4, with 11 bases in between. CDR3 length: 13 amino acids. The CDR3 loop reads CASSSAHSYEQYF. The CDR3 DNA is TGCGCCAGCAGCTCCGCCCATTCTTACGAGCAGTACTTC. The whole variable domain, filled in from reference TRBV5-1 and TRBJ2-7, reads KAGVTQTPRYLIKTRGQQVTLSCSPISGHRSVSWYQQTPGQGLQFLFEYFSETQRNKGNFPGRFSGRQFSNSRSEMNVSTLELGDSALYLCASSSAHSYEQYFGPGTRLTVT.

This clone was recorded a few times. V usage is TRBV5-1 and J usage is TRBJ1-1; D gene uncertain. CDR1 and CDR2 (germline): SGHRS, YFSETQ. V lost 0 bases and J lost 0, with 6 bases in between. This CDR3 region has 14 residues. The CDR3 coding sequence is TGCGCCAGCAGCTTGGATCATCTGAACACTGAAGCTTTCTTT. This encodes CASSLDHLNTEAFF.

In regard to this clone: The sample holds other DNA sequences that translate to the same CDR3. V is TRBV20-1 and J is TRBJ2-5; TRBD1 or TRBD2 may be the D gene (5 bases each). Germline CDR1 is DFQATT and CDR2 is SNEGSKA (reference sequence). This CDR3 contains 11 residues. V was clipped by 6 bases and J by 5 bases, with 10 bases between them. The CDR3 loop is CSARGGETQYF. The CDR3 DNA reads as TGCAGTGCGAGGGGTGGGGAGACCCAGTACTTC.

The chain is built from TRBV7-2 and TRBJ2-1; D might be TRBD2 (5 bases). The V gene's germline CDR1 is SGHTA and CDR2 FQGNSA. This CDR3 comprises 14 residues. V lost 5 bases, J lost 12 bases, and 20 bases lay in between. The CDR3 here is CASSPRDNSKGQFF. The DNA of the CDR3 is TGTGCCAGCAGCCCCCGGGATAACTCGAAAGGGCAGTTCTTC. Combining the CDR3 with reference TRBV7-2 and TRBJ2-1 gives the whole variable domain GAGVSQSPSNKVTEKGKDVELRCDPISGHTALYWYRQSLGQGLEFLIYFQGNSAPDKSGLPSDRFSAERTGGSVSTLTIQRTQQEDSAVYLCASSPRDNSKGQFFGPGTRLTVL.

The chain has TRBV7-2 and TRBJ2-7; D unresolved. V lost 1 base to trimming and J lost 1 base, with 8 bases between them. The germline V gene has CDR1 SGHTA and CDR2 FQGNSA. CDR3 size: 14 residues. The CDR3 DNA follows: TGTGCCAGCAGCTTAGGTGGGGATTCCTACGAGCAGTACTTC. It codes for CASSLGGDSYEQYF.

Relative to its sample, this clone is medium-sized. The chain uses TRBV30 and TRBJ1-2; a weak D match, TRBD1 (5 bases). CDR1 is GTSNPN and CDR2 is SVGIG in the germline V gene (reference sequence). V shed 4 bases and J shed 2 bases, with 14 bases lying between them. This CDR3 has 14 residues. The CDR3 DNA is TGTGCCTGGACTATTCCAGGGCCAAACTATGGCTACACCTTC. Its protein product is CAWTIPGPNYGYTF.

Worth noting for this clone: This specimen includes other DNA sequences encoding the same CDR3. The V call is TRBV5-4, the J call TRBJ1-4; D ambiguous. V shed 3 bases and J shed 5 bases, with 5 bases lying between them. Germline V gene sequence: CDR1 SGHNT, CDR2 YYREEE (reference sequence). The CDR3 totals 12 residues. Here the CDR3 reads CASSSTNEKLFF. CDR3 DNA sequence: TGTGCCAGCAGCTCGACGAATGAAAAACTGTTTTTT.